A single sample gave rise to the 21 T cell receptor beta chains below, sequenced in a study of Ad26.COV2.S vaccination and SARS-CoV-2 variants. Indicated treatment: around 19 received Ad26.COV2.S at low or high dose, single or two shots; 5 received placebo; per-sample allocation not given. Samples came from day 63 after the first vaccine or placebo injection. Repertoires were generated with immunoSEQ multiplex PCR, while TCRdb's copy carries only in-frame clones and drops some. The data show about 390,000 clones, approximately 86% seen once. Specimen: peripheral blood, collected in a trial of Ad26.COV2.S vaccine versus placebo. These receptors all stem from a person aged 18 to 65 who received the Ad26.COV2.S COVID-19 vaccine or a placebo.

Points on this clone: This same CDR3 is encoded by further DNA sequences in the sample. V gene TRBV5-4 combines with J gene TRBJ2-7; possible D gene TRBD2, 6 bases. Germline lookup yields CDR1 SGHNT and CDR2 YYREEE (reference sequence). Trimming pared 1 base from V and 7 bases from J, leaving 6 bases between. The CDR3 runs 11 residues. The CDR3: CASSLRGEQYF. The DNA of the CDR3 is TGTGCCAGCAGCTTGCGGGGGGAGCAGTACTTC.

The chain employs TRBV30 and TRBJ2-5, with a possible D match to TRBD2 (6 bases). The V and J ends lost 3 bases and 5 bases respectively, with 22 bases between them. The CDR3 is made up of 16 amino acids. Germline CDR1 is GTSNPN and CDR2 is SVGIG (reference sequence). This CDR3 is CAWSRGESHAGETQYF. The CDR3 bases are TGTGCCTGGAGCCGGGGAGAGTCCCATGCGGGGGAGACCCAGTACTTC.

A word on this clone: The same CDR3 is also encoded by other DNA sequences in this sample. The gene calls are TRBV2 and TRBJ2-3; unclear D gene. Germline loops: CDR1 SNHLY, CDR2 FYNNEI. With 10 bases removed from V and 0 bases from J, the gap between germline ends came to 8 bases. The CDR3 runs to 12 residues. CDR3 in DNA: TGTGCCACCACGCTTAGCACAGATACGCAGTATTTT. Amino acid sequence: CATTLSTDTQYF.

CDR3 DNA sequence: TGTGCCAGCAGCGTGGCAGGGGGCGCATCCTACGAGCAGTACTTC. Its translation is CASSVAGGASYEQYF. V usage is TRBV9 and J usage is TRBJ2-7, with 8 bases matching TRBD1. This CDR3 is 15 amino acids long. The germline V gene has CDR1 SGDLS and CDR2 YYNGEE. V was clipped by 2 bases and J by 1 base; unmatched bases: 5.

This clone was counted between two and nine times. This sequence joins TRBV7-2 and TRBJ2-7, with D unclear. Trimming left V 11 bases short and J 4 bases short, with 12 bases between. The CDR3 runs 11 residues. Looked up from germline, CDR1 is SGHTA and CDR2 is FQGNSA. The CDR3 loop is CAQDVGYEQYF. The CDR3 DNA reads TGTGCCCAAGACGTGGGGTACGAGCAGTACTTC.

The CDR3 region is CASSPRISGETGELFF. The CDR3 DNA reads TGTGCCAGCAGCCCCCGGATAAGCGGGGAAACCGGGGAGCTGTTTTTT. The chain joins TRBV3-1 (or the pseudogene TRBV3-2) to TRBJ2-2; 7 bases agree with TRBD2. CDR1 is LGHDT, CDR2 YNNKEL, per germline (reference sequence). The CDR3 is 16 amino acids. The J segment lost 5 bases and the V segment lost 4 bases, leaving 10 bases of the junction unmatched.

V gene TRBV12-5 combines with J gene TRBJ1-1; D is unclear. CDR3 length: 13 amino acids. Germline V lookup: CDR1 LGHNT, CDR2 FRNRAP. V lost 3 bases and J lost 1, with 6 bases in between. CDR3 in amino acids: CASGLSTNTEAFF. The CDR3 region has the DNA TGTGCTAGTGGTTTATCTACGAACACTGAAGCTTTCTTT.

The chain recombines TRBV19 with TRBJ1-2; 7 bases map to TRBD1. The CDR3 spans 14 residues. CDR1 is LNHDA, CDR2 SQIVND, per germline (reference sequence). V was pared by 6 bases and J by 6 bases, with 10 bases of the junction left unmatched. CDR3 in amino acids: CASRTPDRRDGYTF. CDR3 bases: TGTGCCAGTAGGACTCCGGACAGGAGGGATGGCTACACCTTC.

The chain has TRBV6-2 or TRBV6-3 and TRBJ2-7; D gene unclear. Trimming left V 2 bases short and J 0 bases short, with 11 bases between. CDR3 length equals 15 residues. Per germline, CDR1 MNHEY and CDR2 SVGEGT. The CDR3 loop reads CASSYGSGSSYEQYF. For the CDR3, the DNA is TGTGCCAGCAGTTACGGCTCGGGTTCCTCCTACGAGCAGTACTTC.

The chain recombines TRBV7-2 with TRBJ2-3; 8 bases are shared with TRBD1. J gave up 0 bases and V 7 bases, and 9 bases lay outside the gene matches. The CDR3 covers 16 residues. Germline lookup yields CDR1 SGHTA and CDR2 FQGNSA. For the CDR3, the DNA is TGTGCCAGCACCTTTCTGACAGGGGCTAGCACAGATACGCAGTATTTT. Protein sequence: CASTFLTGASTDTQYF.

The J gene is TRBJ1-1, the V gene TRBV30; 10 bases line up with TRBD1. The CDR3 has 14 residues. CDR1 and CDR2 (germline): GTSNPN, SVGIG (reference sequence). The J segment lost 5 bases and the V segment lost 3 bases, leaving 6 bases of the junction unmatched. Here the CDR3 reads CAWSWDRGETEAFF. The CDR3 coding sequence is TGTGCCTGGAGCTGGGACAGGGGAGAAACTGAAGCTTTCTTT.

This chain links TRBV7-9 with TRBJ1-1; no clear D gene. Trimming removed 0 bases from V and 4 bases from J, with 9 bases in between. The CDR3 contains 14 residues. Per germline, CDR1 SEHNR and CDR2 FQNEAQ (reference sequence). This chain's CDR3 is CASSLARDITEAFF. The CDR3, as DNA: TGTGCCAGCAGCTTAGCGAGGGATATCACTGAAGCTTTCTTT. Full variable domain (outside the CDR3, taken from reference TRBV7-9 and TRBJ1-1): DTGVSQNPRHKITKRGQNVTFRCDPISEHNRLYWYRQTLGQGPEFLTYFQNEAQLEKSRLLSDRFSAERPKGSFSTLEIQRTEQGDSAMYLCASSLARDITEAFFGQGTRLTVV.

This clone was detected only once. The J gene is TRBJ1-2, the V gene TRBV5-4, with no clear D. V gave up 2 bases and J gave up 3 bases, with 5 bases separating them. This CDR3 is 12 amino acids long. Germline assignment: CDR1 SGHNT and CDR2 YYREEE (reference sequence). As DNA, the CDR3 is TGTGCCAGCAGCTTCGAGCACTATGGCTACACCTTC. Translating gives CASSFEHYGYTF.

The chain is built from TRBV19 and TRBJ1-1, with TRBD1 as a possible D gene (6 bases). The CDR3 covers 15 residues. V was pared by 7 bases and J by 1 base, with 16 bases between. Germline V lookup: CDR1 LNHDA, CDR2 SQIVND (reference sequence). The CDR3 loop reads CASNLQGLPNTEAFF. The CDR3 DNA is TGTGCCAGTAACCTACAGGGCCTCCCGAACACTGAAGCTTTCTTT.

V gene TRBV11-2 combines with J gene TRBJ1-2, with D unclear. V lost 1 base and J 8 bases, leaving 11 bases between the germline ends. CDR3 length: 13 residues. Germline lookup yields CDR1 SGHAT and CDR2 FQNNGV. The CDR3 spells CASSLAGTRGYTF. In DNA, the CDR3 is TGTGCCAGCAGCTTAGCCGGTACCAGGGGCTACACCTTC.

The chain has TRBV3-1 (or the pseudogene TRBV3-2) and TRBJ1-1, with TRBD1 matching over 8 bases. The CDR3 contains 18 residues. Trimming removed 4 bases from V and 3 bases from J; junction bases left unmatched: 16. CDR1 and CDR2 (germline): LGHDT, YNNKEL (reference sequence). The CDR3 region has the DNA TGTGCCAGCAGCCTGGACAGGGAGCGAGGTGGGATCGACACTGAAGCTTTCTTT. Its translation: CASSLDRERGGIDTEAFF.

V gene TRBV7-6 combines with J gene TRBJ2-1, with D uncertain. This CDR3 is 14 amino acids long. V was shortened by 5 bases and J by 5 bases, with 13 bases between the two germline ends. Germline V gene lookup returns CDR1 SGHVS and CDR2 FNYEAQ. The CDR3 here is CASSPSRVDNEQFF. The CDR3, as DNA: TGTGCCAGCAGCCCTTCTCGGGTGGACAATGAGCAGTTCTTC. The whole variable domain, remainder taken from reference TRBV7-6 and TRBJ2-1, is GAGVSQSPRYKVTKRGQDVALRCDPISGHVSLYWYRQALGQGPEFLTYFNYEAQQDKSGLPNDRFSAERPEGSISTLTIQRTEQRDSAMYRCASSPSRVDNEQFFGPGTRLTVL.

V usage is TRBV11-2 and J usage is TRBJ1-1; a weak D match, TRBD1 (6 bases). This CDR3 contains 13 residues. Germline V gene sequence: CDR1 SGHAT, CDR2 FQNNGV. Trimming stripped 11 bases from V and 0 bases from J, with 13 bases between. The CDR3 here is CAAKGHLNTEAFF. CDR3 DNA: TGTGCCGCTAAGGGACACCTGAACACTGAAGCTTTCTTT.

V is TRBV7-8 and J is TRBJ1-5; maybe TRBD1 (5 bases). V lost 4 bases and J 1 base, leaving 11 bases between the germline ends. CDR1 is SGHVS, CDR2 FQNEAQ, per germline. The CDR3 runs to 15 residues. CDR3 protein: CASSSGRGSNQPQHF. The CDR3 nucleotides are TGTGCCAGCAGCTCCGGGAGGGGCAGCAATCAGCCCCAGCATTTT. Drawing the rest from reference TRBV7-8 and TRBJ1-5, the complete variable domain is GAGVSQSPRYKVAKRGQDVALRCDPISGHVSLFWYQQALGQGPEFLTYFQNEAQLDKSGLPSDRFFAERPEGSVSTLKIQRTQQEDSAVYLCASSSGRGSNQPQHFGDGTRLSIL.

J is TRBJ1-1 and V is TRBV2; weak D call: TRBD1 (6 bases). Germline V gene lookup returns CDR1 SNHLY and CDR2 FYNNEI. The germline V and J ends were trimmed by 6 bases and 2 bases, with 10 bases remaining between them. The CDR3 contains 13 residues. CDR3 bases: TGTGCCAGCAGACTCAGGGGAAACACTGAAGCTTTCTTT. It codes for CASRLRGNTEAFF.

The rearrangement links TRBV7-8 to TRBJ1-1, with 10 bases lining up with TRBD1. The V gene end was trimmed by 2 bases and the J gene end by 3 bases; junction bases not matched to a gene: 15. Germline loops: CDR1 SGHVS, CDR2 FQNEAQ. The CDR3 length is 19 residues. The CDR3 region has the DNA TGTGCCAGCAGCTTATCGCCAAGGGGGTTTGGGACAGGGGACACTGAAGCTTTCTTT. Protein product: CASSLSPRGFGTGDTEAFF. Full variable domain (remainder filled in from reference TRBV7-8 and TRBJ1-1): GAGVSQSPRYKVAKRGQDVALRCDPISGHVSLFWYQQALGQGPEFLTYFQNEAQLDKSGLPSDRFFAERPEGSVSTLKIQRTQQEDSAVYLCASSLSPRGFGTGDTEAFFGQGTRLTVV.